The source of this TCR beta chain is a study of molecular identifiers for immune sequencing clone quantification. This clonotype showed up just a few times. The antigen is not known. TCRdb recomputed calls from the PCR reads with MiXCR, one row per CDR3 protein. The sample holds around 460,000 distinct CDR3 sequences; about 22% are singletons and the top ten take 0.65% to 0.95%. Source material for naive CD8 libraries was roughly 20,000 to 1,100,000 sorted cells, with 10%, 30% or 50% RNA. CD8+CD4-CCR7+CD45RA+ cells were sorted as naive CD8 T cells. The study, taken as a whole, reports: Naive cells had under 1% of molecules in clones above 20 RNA copies, effectors over 99%. With a barcode shared among identical TCR molecules, highly expanded clone sizes could be underestimated.

From germline, CDR1 is MNHEY and CDR2 SMNVEV (reference sequence). The CDR3 totals 14 residues. V dropped 5 bases and J dropped 7; count of bases not matched to a gene: 6. The J gene is TRBJ2-4, the V gene TRBV27, with 9 positions matching TRBD2. Sequencing was carried out using naive CD8+ T cells from blood, with Jurkat cell RNA spiked in. Subset indicated: FACS-sorted CD8+CD4-CCR7+CD45RA+ naive T cells. This clonotype was obtained from a human donor in good health. Some libraries in this study had Jurkat cell RNA spiked in. The CDR3 spells CASSGTGTSNIQYF. The CDR3 region has the DNA TGTGCCAGCAGTGGAACCGGGACTAGCAACATTCAGTACTTC.